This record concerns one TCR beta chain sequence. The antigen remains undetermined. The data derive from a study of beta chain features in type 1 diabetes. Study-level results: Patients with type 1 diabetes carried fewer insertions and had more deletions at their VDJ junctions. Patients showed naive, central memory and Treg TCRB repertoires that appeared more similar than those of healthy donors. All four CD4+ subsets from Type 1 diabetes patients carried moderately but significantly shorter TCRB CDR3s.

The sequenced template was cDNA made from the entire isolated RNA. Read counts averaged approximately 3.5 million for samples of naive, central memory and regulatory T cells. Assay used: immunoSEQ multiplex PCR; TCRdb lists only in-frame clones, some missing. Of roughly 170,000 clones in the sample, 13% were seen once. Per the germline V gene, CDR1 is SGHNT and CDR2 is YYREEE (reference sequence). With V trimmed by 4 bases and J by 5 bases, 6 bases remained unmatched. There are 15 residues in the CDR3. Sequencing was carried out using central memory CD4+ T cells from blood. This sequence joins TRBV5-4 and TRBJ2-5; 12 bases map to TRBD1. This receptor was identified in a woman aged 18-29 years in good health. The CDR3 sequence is CASSRGTGGQETQYF. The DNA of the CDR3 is TGTGCCAGCAGCCGAGGGACAGGGGGCCAGGAGACCCAGTACTTC. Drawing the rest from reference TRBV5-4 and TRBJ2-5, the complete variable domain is ETGVTQSPTHLIKTRGQQVTLRCSSQSGHNTVSWYQQALGQGPQFIFQYYREEENGRGNFPPRFSGLQFPNYSSELNVNALELDDSALYLCASSRGTGGQETQYFGPGTRLLVL.